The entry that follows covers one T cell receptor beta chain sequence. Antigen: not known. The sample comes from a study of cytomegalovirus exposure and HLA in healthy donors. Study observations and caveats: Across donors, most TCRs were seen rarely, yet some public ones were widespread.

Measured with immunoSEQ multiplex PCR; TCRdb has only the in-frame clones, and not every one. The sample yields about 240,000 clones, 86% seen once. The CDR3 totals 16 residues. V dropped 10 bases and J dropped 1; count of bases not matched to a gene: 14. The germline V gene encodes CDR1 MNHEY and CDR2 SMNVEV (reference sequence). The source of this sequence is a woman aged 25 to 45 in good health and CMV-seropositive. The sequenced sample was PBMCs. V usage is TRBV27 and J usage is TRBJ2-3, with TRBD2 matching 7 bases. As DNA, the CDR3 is TGTGCCACCAAATCCGGGCGGGAGAGGGGCACAGATACGCAGTATTTT. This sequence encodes CATKSGRERGTDTQYF.